The next 15 T cell receptor beta chains were all read from a single sample in a study of identical twins. TCRdb re-derived calls from the 5' RACE reads in MiXCR, one entry per CDR3 protein. Of a few hundred thousand distinct CDR3 sequences listed, roughly 9% were seen once; the top ten hold over 7%. Sequencing was carried out using naive T cells sorted from blood. The receptors were sampled from a woman aged 50 to 65 in good health.

This sequence joins TRBV20-1 and TRBJ2-2; D unclear. CDR1 DFQATT and CDR2 SNEGSKA come from the germline V gene (reference sequence). V was cut by 7 bases and J by 3 bases, with 15 bases left in between. The CDR3 consists of 14 residues. The CDR3 DNA reads TGCAGTGGACTTGGTGGAACCGACACCGGGGAGCTGTTTTTT. This gives the protein CSGLGGTDTGELFF.

This clonotype was observed many times. This chain joins TRBV20-1 and TRBJ2-1, with D perhaps TRBD2 (6 bases). Trimming stripped 1 base from V and 2 bases from J, with 24 bases between. CDR1 and CDR2 from the germline V gene are DFQATT and SNEGSKA (reference sequence). The CDR3 contains 19 residues. Written as DNA, the CDR3 is TGCAGTGCTAGAGCGACCGGGACTTTCTCGGGCGGGACCTACAATGAGCAGTTCTTC. This gives the protein CSARATGTFSGGTYNEQFF.

This chain joins TRBV14 and TRBJ2-1; D might be TRBD1 (5 bases). The CDR3 totals 12 residues. The V end was cut by 4 bases, the J end by 11 bases, with 12 bases between. Germline CDR1 SGHDN, CDR2 FVKESK. CDR3 sequence: CASSRGSGKQFF. The DNA for the CDR3 is TGTGCCAGCAGCCGCGGCTCAGGGAAGCAGTTCTTC.

The chain employs TRBV3-1 and TRBJ2-1; possible D gene TRBD2, 6 bases. The V gene lost 2 bases and the J gene lost 7 bases, with 12 bases spanning the gap. CDR3 size: 14 residues. CDR1 is LGHDT and CDR2 is YNNKEL in the germline V gene (reference sequence). The CDR3 DNA is TGTGCCAGCAGCCAACTAGCGTCAGTAAATGAGCAGTTCTTC. Translated, it gives CASSQLASVNEQFF.

This clonotype was observed many times. The genes are TRBV24-1 and TRBJ1-2; D is uncertain. V lost 0 bases, J lost 4 bases, and 14 bases lay in between. The CDR3 length is 16 residues. Germline values: CDR1 KGHDR, CDR2 SFDVKD. Written as DNA, the CDR3 is TGTGCCACCAGTGATTTGCAAGGATCGGGGATCTATGGCTACACCTTC. As protein: CATSDLQGSGIYGYTF.

This clonotype was seen ten or more times. V gene TRBV20-1 combines with J gene TRBJ2-1; TRBD1 is a possible D gene (5 bases). Germline lookup yields CDR1 DFQATT and CDR2 SNEGSKA (reference sequence). CDR3 length: 12 amino acids. V lost 6 bases to trimming and J lost 7 bases, with 13 bases between them. As DNA, the CDR3 is TGCAGTGCCCACAGGCCAGGGAATGAGCAGTTCTTC. It codes for CSAHRPGNEQFF.

This clonotype was observed a handful of times. The chain combines TRBV4-1 with TRBJ2-3, with 15 bases that match TRBD2. CDR3 size: 17 residues. J lost 3 bases, V lost 3 bases, and 4 bases had no gene match. The germline V gene encodes CDR1 MGHRA and CDR2 YSYEKL. The CDR3 protein is CASSHYGTSGGTDTQYF. The CDR3 coding sequence is TGCGCCAGCAGCCATTATGGGACTAGCGGGGGGACAGATACGCAGTATTTT.

This clonotype has more than one count but fewer than ten. The chain combines TRBV4-2 with TRBJ2-5; TRBD1 matches 8 bases. The CDR3 loop spans 15 amino acids. Germline CDR1 and CDR2: LGHNA and YNFKEQ. The ends lost 0 bases at V and 3 bases at J; junction bases unmatched: 3. The CDR3 protein is CASSQDAGGKETQYF. CDR3 coding DNA: TGTGCCAGCAGCCAAGACGCAGGGGGCAAAGAGACCCAGTACTTC.

There are a few counts of this clonotype. The chain uses TRBV18 and TRBJ2-3; tentatively, D is TRBD2 (6 bases). This CDR3 has 17 amino acids. With 8 bases removed from V and 1 base from J, the gap between germline ends came to 22 bases. Germline V gene lookup returns CDR1 KGHSH and CDR2 LQKENI. The CDR3 region is CASTMQGLADGTDTQYF. The CDR3 bases are TGTGCCAGCACCATGCAAGGTTTAGCGGATGGCACAGATACGCAGTATTTT.

The rearrangement uses TRBV5-1 and TRBJ2-7; D is unresolved. The germline V gene has CDR1 SGHRS and CDR2 YFSETQ. This CDR3 spans 9 amino acids. CDR3 nucleotide sequence: TGCGCCAGCCTCTACGAGAAGTACGTC. Translation: CASLYEKYV.

The chain joins TRBV12-3 or TRBV12-4 to TRBJ1-1; the D gene is possibly TRBD1 (6 bases). V was pared by 5 bases and J by 1 base, with 17 bases between. The CDR3 is made up of 16 amino acids. CDR3 region: CASSLRTVLGNTEAFF. The CDR3 nucleotides are TGTGCCAGCAGTCTAAGGACAGTACTAGGGAACACTGAAGCTTTCTTT.

V usage is TRBV7-6 and J usage is TRBJ2-3; D remains unclear. Trimming stripped 1 base from V and 2 bases from J, with 10 bases between. The V gene's germline CDR1 is SGHVS and CDR2 FNYEAQ. The CDR3 totals 15 residues. CDR3 DNA sequence: TGTGCCAGCAGCTTAGGATTGGGGTTCACAGATACGCAGTATTTT. This gives the protein CASSLGLGFTDTQYF.

This clonotype has only one observation. The rearrangement links TRBV20-1 to TRBJ2-5; 8 nucleotides align to TRBD2. The germline CDR1 and CDR2 sequences are DFQATT and SNEGSKA (reference sequence). V lost 2 bases and J lost 5; bases outside the gene matches: 7. CDR3 length equals 14 residues. As DNA, the CDR3 is TGCAGTGCTAGATTCCGGGGGGGCGTGGAGACCCAGTACTTC. Protein: CSARFRGGVETQYF.

Only a few counts were recorded for this clonotype. CDR3 DNA: TGTGCCAGCAGTTTTGGGGCCGGGAGCGGGAGTGGGGAGACCCAGTACTTC. This codes for CASSFGAGSGSGETQYF. The chain couples TRBV12-3 or TRBV12-4 to TRBJ2-5; TRBD2 matches 8 bases. J gave up 5 bases and V 3 bases, and 14 bases lay outside the gene matches. This CDR3 is built from 17 residues.

The chain carries TRBV4-1 and TRBJ1-4, with TRBD1 as a possible D gene (5 bases). The V gene's germline CDR1 is MGHRA and CDR2 YSYEKL. V lost 1 base, J lost 4 bases, and 13 bases lay in between. The length of the CDR3 is 16 residues. The CDR3 sequence: CASSQVKGSHNEKLFF. The CDR3 DNA is TGCGCCAGCAGCCAAGTGAAGGGGAGCCATAATGAAAAACTGTTTTTT.